This T cell receptor beta chain was obtained from a study of identical twins (dated by TCRdb to the mid-2010s). At the level of the whole study: TCR alpha and beta repertoires from monozygotic twins, unrelated adults of various ages and cord blood were deep-sequenced to test whether fetal clonotypes persist. To rule out contamination, replicate twin experiments were performed at different times with different library preparation protocols. What the authors observed across the whole study: In monozygotic twins, out-of-frame TCR alpha sharing was systematically underestimated by recombination models, although the models agreed with sharing between unrelated individuals. Because the same donors could not be followed over many years, the conclusions relied on cross-sectional statistical analysis. Compared with coincidental sharing between unrelated individuals, out-of-frame TCR alpha sequences shared between twins had an excess of sequences with low generation probability. Zero-insertion analyses could be partly confounded by invariant T cells such as MAIT and iNKT, though diverse VJ usage argued against such confounding for most clonotypes. In beta out-of-frame sequences, excess twin sharing was weaker, because having fewer shared sequences lowered the signal-to-noise ratio. Fewer insertions were carried by abundant cord blood beta clonotypes, a similar but weaker trend appeared in young adult naive repertoires, and no such trend appeared in memory repertoires.

This clonotype was seen many times. Which antigen it targets is not known. There are no base qualities to consult, and no much larger clone falls within one base. CDR1 and CDR2, per the germline V gene, are SNHLY and FYNNEI. Spanning cysteine to phenylalanine, the CDR3 consists of 15 amino acids. Of the read, only the CDR3 DNA is kept; its 45 bases are in frame from base 1. The germline V end is reduced by 4 bases and the J end by 2 bases; junction bases left unmatched: 4. Library preparation was by 5' RACE. The sequencing machine was an Illumina HiSeq 2000. Template switching added a universal primer binding site, and the final cDNA carried a unique molecular identifier that allowed TCR cDNA molecules to be counted accurately. Specific primers in the conserved constant-segment region were used to synthesize first-strand cDNA for the TCR alpha and beta chains. Each cDNA library was double barcoded, with a SMART-Mk sample barcode plus Illumina barcodes, to control for contamination. TruSeq adapter sequences, together with Illumina sample barcodes, were added in two successive PCR steps. The TCR alpha and beta cDNA libraries were sequenced on the Illumina HiSeq platform using custom primers. From the authors' description of their analysis: MiGEC was used to process raw reads and extract unique molecular identifiers, and MiXCR was used to find CDR3 positions. For each individual, recombination models were inferred using an EM algorithm with the repgenHMM and IGoR tools. The tcR package in R was used for shared clonotype analysis, with sharing normalized by the product of cloneset sizes. To study raw recombination without the effects of thymic and clonal selection, out-of-frame nonproductive sequences were analyzed. TCRdb applied fastp at Q25 and MiXCR to the public reads, then kept only in-frame beta chains. Each CDR3 protein gets just one entry, which takes the most common genes and DNA from the rows behind it. These V and J calls derive from TCRdb rather than the authors' analysis. The sample yields approximately 500,000 distinct CDR3 sequences; about 16% were counted once. The top ten clones comprise about 0.4% of the sample.

Every donor was a healthy Caucasian. The twin cohort comprised three pairs of female monozygotic twins, all aged roughly 18 to 30 years. Positive isolation kits from Invitrogen were used to isolate the CD4+ and CD8+ T cell populations. These sequences were also reported in another study, on yellow fever vaccine responses in identical twins. As noted in the second study: The authors reported that the T cell response to vaccination in identical twins appeared partly convergent and partly personalized. Focusing on identical twins, the study followed the T cell clones that responded to the vaccine, and did so with precision.

This sequence was found in a woman aged 18 to 35 in good health. The rearranged chain carries TRBV2 and TRBJ2-2; 7 junctional bases match TRBD1. The sample comprised CD4+ T cells sorted from blood. The CDR3 is CASSGGTANTGELFF. The bases are TGTGCCAGCAGTGGGGGGACAGCCAACACCGGGGAGCTGTTTTTT.